These 25 T cell receptor beta chains were all obtained from the same sample, sequenced in a study of blood T cell repertoires in COVID-19. Assay used: immunoSEQ multiplex PCR; TCRdb lists only in-frame clones, some missing. The data contain 95,000 to 110,000 clones, roughly nine tenths of them singletons. The sample comprised peripheral blood. These receptor sequences come from a man in his forties or fifties in a cohort sampled during active COVID-19.

This chain joins TRBV6-1 and TRBJ2-4, with D maybe TRBD1 (6 bases). Germline-derived CDR1 and CDR2 are MNHNS and SASEGT. The V end was cut by 2 bases, the J end by 9 bases, with 11 bases between. CDR3 length: 13 amino acids. CDR3 sequence: CASSENGRGIQYF. For the CDR3, the DNA is TGTGCCAGCAGTGAAAACGGCAGGGGCATTCAGTACTTC.

The CDR3: CASSLASFYNEQFF. CDR3 DNA: TGCGCCAGCAGCCTAGCGTCCTTCTACAATGAGCAGTTCTTC. The genes are TRBV4-1 and TRBJ2-1, with D possibly matching TRBD2 (5 bases). Trimming removed 4 bases at V and 3 bases at J, with 10 bases between. The CDR3 length is 14 residues. Germline values: CDR1 MGHRA, CDR2 YSYEKL.

The chain is built from TRBV11-2 and TRBJ2-1; 10 bases match TRBD1. This CDR3 is built from 17 residues. After removal of 4 bases from V and 4 bases from J, the junction contained 10 bases not matched to a gene. Germline CDR1 is SGHAT and CDR2 is FQNNGV. The CDR3: CASSSTIGTGAYNEQFF. CDR3 bases: TGTGCCAGCAGCTCTACGATTGGGACAGGGGCGTACAATGAGCAGTTCTTC.

The V and J genes are TRBV3-1 (or the pseudogene TRBV3-2) and TRBJ1-1, with D possibly TRBD1 on 6 matching bases. Trimming cost V 4 bases and J 5 bases, with 11 bases left between them. Germline CDR1 LGHDT, CDR2 YNNKEL (reference sequence). The CDR3 spans 13 residues. The CDR3, as DNA: TGTGCCAGCAGCCCTACAGGGCTGACTGAAGCTTTCTTT. This translates into CASSPTGLTEAFF.

This sequence joins TRBV20-1 and TRBJ2-5; TRBD2 might be the D (6 bases). Germline lookup yields CDR1 DFQATT and CDR2 SNEGSKA (reference sequence). V was clipped by 7 bases and J by 4 bases, with 10 bases between them. This CDR3 has 11 residues. The CDR3 DNA reads as TGCAGTGTGGAGGGTCTAGAGACCCAGTACTTC. This encodes CSVEGLETQYF.

J is TRBJ2-6 and V is TRBV27, with D unclear. This CDR3 is 14 amino acids long. The germline V and J ends were trimmed by 3 bases and 2 bases, with 5 bases remaining between them. CDR1 and CDR2 (germline): MNHEY, SMNVEV (reference sequence). CDR3: CASSLRPGANVLTF. The CDR3 nucleotides read TGTGCCAGCAGTTTGCGCCCTGGGGCCAACGTCCTGACTTTC.

The V gene is TRBV6-2 or TRBV6-3, the J gene TRBJ1-5, with D possibly TRBD1 on 5 matching bases. The CDR3 loop spans 14 amino acids. The V and J ends lost 4 bases and 4 bases respectively, with 11 bases between them. CDR1 is MNHEY, CDR2 SVGEGT, per germline. The CDR3 nucleotides are TGTGCCAGCAGTTCGGGACTACCTAATCAGCCCCAGCATTTT. Protein sequence: CASSSGLPNQPQHF.

This clone was found a few times. The genes are TRBV7-9 and TRBJ1-4; possible D gene TRBD1, 5 bases. CDR1 and CDR2 (germline): SEHNR, FQNEAQ (reference sequence). V was trimmed by 4 bases and J by 4 bases, leaving 16 bases between them. CDR3 length: 16 residues. CDR3 DNA sequence: TGTGCCAGCAGCTCGTCGTACAGGTCCGTTAATGAAAAACTGTTTTTT. Translated, it gives CASSSSYRSVNEKLFF.

This clone was seen a single time. The J gene is TRBJ1-2, the V gene TRBV6-5, with 9 bases identical to TRBD1. This CDR3 is 15 amino acids long. Germline V CDR1 and CDR2: MNHEY, SVGAGI. The V segment lost 5 bases and the J segment 4 bases; nucleotides outside the gene matches: 8. The DNA of the CDR3 is TGTGCCAGCAGTCTAGGGACAGGGAGTGTCTATGGCTACACCTTC. Amino acids: CASSLGTGSVYGYTF.

This clone has a handful of counts. This chain uses TRBV11-2 with TRBJ2-5, with a weak D call TRBD2 (6 bases). The germline V gene has CDR1 SGHAT and CDR2 FQNNGV. V was trimmed by 4 bases and J by 7 bases, leaving 19 bases between them. The CDR3 length is 15 residues. The CDR3 reads CASSSTGDASVTQYF. The CDR3 DNA is TGTGCCAGCAGCTCTACGGGGGACGCGAGTGTGACCCAGTACTTC.

V is TRBV28 and J is TRBJ1-4; D is unclear. The germline CDR1 and CDR2 sequences are MDHEN and SYDVKM. The V and J ends lost 8 bases and 8 bases respectively, with 12 bases between them. The CDR3 contains 12 residues. This CDR3 is CASGQAHEKLFF. The CDR3 DNA is TGTGCCAGCGGGCAGGCCCACGAAAAACTGTTTTTT.

Here the CDR3 reads CASSFGRAETQYF. In DNA, the CDR3 is TGTGCCAGTAGTTTCGGCAGGGCGGAGACCCAGTACTTC. J is TRBJ2-5 and V is TRBV19; perhaps TRBD1 as D (5 bases). Germline values: CDR1 LNHDA, CDR2 SQIVND (reference sequence). This CDR3 contains 13 residues. The V end was cut by 5 bases, the J end by 5 bases, with 12 bases between.

The chain combines TRBV7-2 with TRBJ1-2; 7 bases are shared with TRBD1. Trimming cost V 5 bases and J 0 bases; bases outside gene matches: 6. This CDR3 has 15 amino acids. In germline, CDR1 is SGHTA, CDR2 FQGNSA. The DNA for the CDR3 is TGTGCCAGCAGCCCCAGGGGGGTAGCTAACTATGGCTACACCTTC. This codes for CASSPRGVANYGYTF.

CDR3 bases: TGTGCCAGCAGCTTCACCGGGACAGTGTACAATGAGCAGTTCTTC. The encoded protein is CASSFTGTVYNEQFF. The rearrangement links TRBV7-9 to TRBJ2-1; 7 positions match TRBD1. The V gene's germline CDR1 is SEHNR and CDR2 FQNEAQ (reference sequence). The CDR3 has 15 amino acids. Unmatched junction bases numbered 6, after V lost 3 bases and J lost 4 bases. Full variable domain (remainder filled in from reference TRBV7-9 and TRBJ2-1): DTGVSQNPRHKITKRGQNVTFRCDPISEHNRLYWYRQTLGQGPEFLTYFQNEAQLEKSRLLSDRFSAERPKGSFSTLEIQRTEQGDSAMYLCASSFTGTVYNEQFFGPGTRLTVL.

This sequence joins TRBV10-3 and TRBJ2-2, with a weak D call TRBD2 (5 bases). V was pared by 2 bases and J by 1 base, with 5 bases between. The length of the CDR3 is 14 residues. Germline V gives CDR1 ENHRY, CDR2 SYGVKD. CDR3 sequence (DNA): TGTGCCATCAGTGAGGGGAGGAACACCGGGGAGCTGTTTTTT. This gives the protein CAISEGRNTGELFF.

The V and J genes are TRBV9 and TRBJ1-3; possible D gene TRBD1, 5 bases. The V end lost 4 bases, the J end lost 7 bases, and 15 bases lay between the germline ends. Germline lookup yields CDR1 SGDLS and CDR2 YYNGEE. This CDR3 contains 14 residues. CDR3 loop: CASSPDGGMNTIYF. For the CDR3, the DNA is TGTGCCAGCAGCCCCGACGGGGGGATGAACACCATATATTTT. Full variable domain (remainder filled in from reference TRBV9 and TRBJ1-3): DSGVTQTPKHLITATGQRVTLRCSPRSGDLSVYWYQQSLDQGLQFLIQYYNGEERAKGNILERFSAQQFPDLHSELNLSSLELGDSALYFCASSPDGGMNTIYFGEGSWLTVV.

This sequence joins TRBV7-9 and TRBJ1-1; D possibly corresponds to TRBD1 (5 bases). CDR3 length: 14 residues. Per germline, CDR1 SEHNR and CDR2 FQNEAQ (reference sequence). Deletions cut 2 bases from V and 7 bases from J, with 14 bases between. The CDR3 protein is CASSLLGADIEAFF. The CDR3, as DNA: TGTGCCAGCAGCTTACTAGGGGCGGACATTGAAGCTTTCTTT.

V is TRBV28 and J is TRBJ1-5; 7 nucleotides match TRBD1. With 10 bases clipped from V and 6 bases from J, the junction kept 15 bases outside the gene matches. CDR3 length: 15 amino acids. Germline V gives CDR1 MDHEN, CDR2 SYDVKM. The CDR3 DNA follows: TGTGCCACCAAAGATCTCGGGACAGTCAGTCAGCCCCAGCATTTT. This encodes CATKDLGTVSQPQHF. Combining the CDR3 with reference TRBV28 and TRBJ1-5 gives the whole variable domain DVKVTQSSRYLVKRTGEKVFLECVQDMDHENMFWYRQDPGLGLRLIYFSYDVKMKEKGDIPEGYSVSREKKERFSLILESASTNQTSMYLCATKDLGTVSQPQHFGDGTRLSIL.

The CDR3 loop is CASSLSGDREAYGYTF. CDR3 DNA sequence: TGTGCCAGCAGTTTATCAGGGGACAGGGAGGCGTATGGCTACACCTTC. The chain links TRBV27 to TRBJ1-2; 9 bases agree with TRBD1. CDR3 length: 16 amino acids. Unmatched junction bases numbered 7, after V lost 0 bases and J lost 5 bases. Germline loops: CDR1 MNHEY, CDR2 SMNVEV (reference sequence).

The rearrangement joins TRBV7-3 to TRBJ2-1; D remains unclear. Trimming removed 5 bases at V and 2 bases at J, with 16 bases between. Germline V gene data show CDR1 as SGHTA and CDR2 as FQGTGA. The CDR3 contains 16 residues. The CDR3 reads CASSPRVGVAYNEQFF. CDR3 nucleotide sequence: TGTGCCAGCAGCCCCCGGGTCGGAGTAGCCTACAATGAGCAGTTCTTC.

The chain combines TRBV5-1 with TRBJ2-2; a possible D gene is TRBD2 (6 bases). In germline, CDR1 is SGHRS, CDR2 YFSETQ. The CDR3 covers 15 residues. V lost 6 bases and J lost 3, with 15 bases in between. DNA of the CDR3: TGCGCCAGCACCCTTCTGCCGGGAGACACCGGGGAGCTGTTTTTT. The encoded protein is CASTLLPGDTGELFF.

A few counts support this clone. The V call is TRBV6-1, the J call TRBJ1-3; no reliable D call. This CDR3 contains 15 residues. Germline loops: CDR1 MNHNS, CDR2 SASEGT. Trimming took off 2 bases at V and 3 bases at J, with 11 bases between the two ends. The CDR3 DNA follows: TGTGCCAGCAGTGAAAGGAGGGTGGATGGAAACACCATATATTTT. Translating it yields CASSERRVDGNTIYF.

V gene TRBV10-2 combines with J gene TRBJ1-6; tentative D call: TRBD1 (5 bases). The CDR3 is made up of 15 amino acids. From germline, CDR1 is WSHSY and CDR2 SAAADI. Between the trimmed V and J ends, which lost 6 bases and 0 bases, there was a span of 9 bases. The chain's CDR3 is CASRADSSYNSPLHF. The CDR3 coding sequence is TGCGCCAGCAGGGCCGACAGCTCCTATAATTCACCCCTCCACTTT.

The rearrangement links TRBV5-4 to TRBJ2-5; D perhaps matches TRBD2 (6 bases). V shed 3 bases and J shed 2 bases, with 11 bases lying between them. The CDR3 consists of 14 residues. In germline, CDR1 is SGHNT, CDR2 YYREEE (reference sequence). The CDR3 reads CASSSGVRQETQYF. As DNA, the CDR3 is TGTGCCAGCAGCTCGGGGGTTAGGCAAGAGACCCAGTACTTC.

The chain couples TRBV24-1 to TRBJ1-1; 7 nucleotides agree with TRBD1. CDR3 length: 13 residues. From germline, CDR1 is KGHDR and CDR2 SFDVKD. With 7 bases clipped from V and 1 base from J, the junction kept 2 bases outside the gene matches. Here the CDR3 DNA reads TGTGCCACCAGAAAGGGGGCGAACACTGAAGCTTTCTTT. It codes for CATRKGANTEAFF.